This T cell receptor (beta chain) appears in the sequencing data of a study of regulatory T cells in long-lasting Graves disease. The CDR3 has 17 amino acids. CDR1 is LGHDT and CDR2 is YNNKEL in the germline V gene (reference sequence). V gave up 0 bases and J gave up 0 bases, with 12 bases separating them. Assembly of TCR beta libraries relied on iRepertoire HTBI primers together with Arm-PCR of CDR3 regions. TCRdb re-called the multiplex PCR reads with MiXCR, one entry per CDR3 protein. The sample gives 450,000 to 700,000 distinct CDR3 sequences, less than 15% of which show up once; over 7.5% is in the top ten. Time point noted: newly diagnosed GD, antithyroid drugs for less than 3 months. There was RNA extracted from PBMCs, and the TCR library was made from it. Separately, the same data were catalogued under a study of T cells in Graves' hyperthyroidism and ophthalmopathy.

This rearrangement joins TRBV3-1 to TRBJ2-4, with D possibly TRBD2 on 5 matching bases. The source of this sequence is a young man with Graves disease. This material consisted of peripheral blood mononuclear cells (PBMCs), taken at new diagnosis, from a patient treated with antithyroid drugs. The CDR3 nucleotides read TGTGCCAGCAGCCAAGACCGTGGGGAGATAGCCAAAAACATTCAGTACTTC. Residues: CASSQDRGEIAKNIQYF. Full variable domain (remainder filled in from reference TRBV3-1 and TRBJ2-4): DTAVSQTPKYLVTQMGNDKSIKCEQNLGHDTMYWYKQDSKKFLKIMFSYNNKELIINETVPNRFSPKSPDKAHLNLHINSLELGDSAVYFCASSQDRGEIAKNIQYFGAGTRLSVL.